This T cell receptor (beta chain) came from a study of blood T cell repertoires in COVID-19. Looking at the study overall: Collection of acute and convalescent COVID-19 samples took place in the United States, Italy and Spain. Nucleic acid was either cDNA or gDNA, and it came from T cells, B-cell-depleted T cells, or PBMCs.

Germline CDR1 and CDR2: LNHDA and SQIVND (reference sequence). The V gene lost 7 bases and the J gene lost 1 base, with 10 bases spanning the gap. This CDR3 comprises 13 residues. Authors' analysis steps: Reference gene primer amplification yielded estimated nucleated cell counts. Using immunoSEQ multiplex PCR, the repertoire was profiled, and TCRdb retains in-frame clones only, with some absent. V and J calls and clone size are those listed in that table; D and trimming were worked out from the DNA. The sample yields 150,000 to 200,000 clones, 65% to 85% seen once. Specimen: peripheral blood. The receptor comes from a woman at least 80 years old with active or convalescent COVID-19. The chain is built from TRBV19 and TRBJ1-1, with D unclear. The CDR3 region is CASTWQENTEAFF. CDR3 sequence (DNA): TGTGCCAGTACGTGGCAGGAGAACACTGAAGCTTTCTTT.